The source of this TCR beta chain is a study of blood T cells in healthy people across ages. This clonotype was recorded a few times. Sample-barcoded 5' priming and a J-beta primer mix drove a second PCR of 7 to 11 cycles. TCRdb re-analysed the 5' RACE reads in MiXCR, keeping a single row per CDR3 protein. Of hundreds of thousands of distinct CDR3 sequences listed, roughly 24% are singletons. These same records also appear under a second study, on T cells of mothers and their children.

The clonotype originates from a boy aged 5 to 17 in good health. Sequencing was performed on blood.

The CDR3 DNA is TGTGCCAGCGGATCGACTAGCGGGGGACTATACGAGCAGTACTTC. Its protein product is CASGSTSGGLYEQYF. V is TRBV12-3 or TRBV12-4 and J is TRBJ2-7; 12 bases are shared with TRBD2. This CDR3 comprises 15 residues. Trimming cost V 8 bases and J 4 bases; bases outside gene matches: 9.